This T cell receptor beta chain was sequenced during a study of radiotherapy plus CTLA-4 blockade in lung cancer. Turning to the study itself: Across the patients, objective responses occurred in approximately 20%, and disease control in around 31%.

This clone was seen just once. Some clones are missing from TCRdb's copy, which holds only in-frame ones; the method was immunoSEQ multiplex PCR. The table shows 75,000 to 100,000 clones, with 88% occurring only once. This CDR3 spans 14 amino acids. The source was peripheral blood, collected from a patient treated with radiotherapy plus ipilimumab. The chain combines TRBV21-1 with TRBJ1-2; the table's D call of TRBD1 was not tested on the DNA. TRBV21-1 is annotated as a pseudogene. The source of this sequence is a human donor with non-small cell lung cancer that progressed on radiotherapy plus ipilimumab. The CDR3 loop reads CASRQTGRNYGYTF. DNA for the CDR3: TGTGCCAGCCGACAAACAGGGCGGAACTATGGCTACACCTTC.